This T cell receptor beta chain was recovered during a study of blood T cell repertoires in COVID-19. About the study: COVID-19 samples collected from the United States, Italy and Spain covered acute and convalescent phases.

TCRdb keeps only in-frame clones here, not all; method: immunoSEQ multiplex PCR. This sample carries about 250,000 clones, around 88% of them seen once, and the ten largest clones take around 1.5%. The V segment lost 5 bases and the J segment 2 bases; nucleotides outside the gene matches: 6. The CDR3 runs 15 residues. Germline CDR1 and CDR2: LGHDT and YNNKEL (reference sequence). The chain is built from TRBV3-1 (or the pseudogene TRBV3-2) and TRBJ2-3; 8 bases fit TRBD2. Specimen: peripheral blood. The receptor comes from a man older than 75 with acute or convalescent COVID-19. The CDR3 here is CASSTRGGITDTQYF. CDR3 nucleotides: TGTGCCAGCAGCACTCGGGGGGGGATCACAGATACGCAGTATTTT.